A single sample is the source of the 24 T cell receptor beta chains below, sequenced in a study of blood T cell repertoires in COVID-19. The assay was immunoSEQ multiplex PCR, and TCRdb's table has in-frame clones only and misses some. The sample lists roughly 38,000 clones, around four fifths occurring once. The sequenced sample was peripheral blood. Receptors were obtained from a man aged 50-59 years with active COVID-19.

The J gene is TRBJ1-3, the V gene TRBV7-9; a weak D match, TRBD1 (5 bases). The CDR3 runs 14 residues. The V end was cut by 5 bases, the J end by 1 base, with 9 bases between. CDR1 is SEHNR and CDR2 is FQNEAQ in the germline V gene (reference sequence). The CDR3: CASSMTVSGNTIYF. Here the CDR3 DNA reads TGTGCCAGCAGCATGACAGTTTCTGGAAACACCATATATTTT.

CDR3 loop: CASSHWGPRGYGYTF. Here the CDR3 DNA reads TGTGCCAGCAGCCATTGGGGACCGCGGGGCTATGGCTACACCTTC. This chain uses TRBV9 with TRBJ1-2; a weak D match, TRBD1 (5 bases). The V end lost 4 bases, the J end lost 4 bases, and 17 bases lay between the germline ends. The CDR3 consists of 15 residues. Germline CDR1 is SGDLS and CDR2 is YYNGEE. Filled out from reference TRBV9 and TRBJ1-2, the complete variable domain reads DSGVTQTPKHLITATGQRVTLRCSPRSGDLSVYWYQQSLDQGLQFLIQYYNGEERAKGNILERFSAQQFPDLHSELNLSSLELGDSALYFCASSHWGPRGYGYTFGSGTRLTVV.

This clone was picked up one time. The chain uses TRBV3-1 (or the pseudogene TRBV3-2) and TRBJ2-2; D gene unclear. Germline CDR1 is LGHDT and CDR2 is YNNKEL (reference sequence). Trimming stripped 8 bases from V and 4 bases from J, with 11 bases between. This CDR3 has 13 residues. The DNA for the CDR3 is TGTGCCAGCCGCCTCCAGTCCACCGGGGAGCTGTTTTTT. It translates to CASRLQSTGELFF.

This rearrangement joins TRBV11-2 to TRBJ1-4; the D gene is possibly TRBD1 (5 bases). Germline V lookup: CDR1 SGHAT, CDR2 FQNNGV. V was clipped by 1 base and J by 5 bases, with 11 bases between them. This CDR3 comprises 15 residues. This CDR3 is CASSLGRDLNEKLFF. The CDR3 region has the DNA TGTGCCAGCAGCTTAGGTCGGGACTTAAATGAAAAACTGTTTTTT.

This chain links TRBV6-5 with TRBJ2-1; D unclear. Trimming took 6 bases from V and 4 from J, leaving 4 bases between them. This CDR3 is built from 11 residues. Germline lookup yields CDR1 MNHEY and CDR2 SVGAGI. The CDR3 nucleotides are TGTGCCAGCAGGGAGTACAATGAGCAGTTCTTC. It specifies CASREYNEQFF.

The gene calls are TRBV27 and TRBJ1-6; D gene unclear. Germline assignment: CDR1 MNHEY and CDR2 SMNVEV (reference sequence). The CDR3 is 15 amino acids. The germline V and J ends were trimmed by 6 bases and 0 bases, with 9 bases remaining between them. CDR3 region: CASRSLSSYNSPLHF. DNA of the CDR3: TGTGCCAGCAGGTCCCTGAGCTCCTATAATTCACCCCTCCACTTT.

The chain joins TRBV11-2 to TRBJ1-1, with D perhaps matching TRBD1 (6 bases). The ends were cut back, 3 bases at V and 1 base at J, with 12 bases in the middle. The length of the CDR3 is 15 residues. In germline, CDR1 is SGHAT, CDR2 FQNNGV. CDR3 coding DNA: TGTGCCAGCAGCTTGACGGGACACCCGAACACTGAAGCTTTCTTT. Amino acids: CASSLTGHPNTEAFF.

The CDR3 nucleotides read TGTGCCAGCAGCCTTACAGACAGGGAGTATATTGGCTACACCTTC. It specifies CASSLTDREYIGYTF. V and J are TRBV6-5 and TRBJ1-2; 7 nucleotides match TRBD1. This CDR3 is 15 amino acids long. J gave up 7 bases and V 6 bases, and 14 bases lay outside the gene matches. Germline CDR1 and CDR2: MNHEY and SVGAGI.

The gene calls are TRBV6-2 or TRBV6-3 and TRBJ2-1; 8 bases fit TRBD2. CDR1 is MNHEY, CDR2 SVGEGT, per germline. This CDR3 region has 15 residues. The J segment lost 10 bases and the V segment lost 2 bases, leaving 10 bases of the junction unmatched. CDR3 amino acids: CASSYGAGASSEQFF. The DNA of the CDR3 is TGTGCCAGCAGTTACGGAGCGGGGGCCTCTTCCGAGCAGTTCTTC.

The V gene is TRBV18, the J gene TRBJ1-1; D is ambiguous. This CDR3 is built from 16 residues. Trimming cost V 5 bases and J 3 bases, with 19 bases left between them. Germline CDR1 KGHSH, CDR2 LQKENI. The CDR3: CASSFQISGSDTEAFF. The DNA of the CDR3 is TGTGCCAGCTCATTCCAGATAAGTGGGAGCGACACTGAAGCTTTCTTT.

The chain links TRBV11-3 to TRBJ1-3; D call uncertain. This CDR3 region has 16 residues. V was trimmed by 5 bases and J by 1 base, leaving 15 bases between them. CDR1 is SGHNT, CDR2 YENEEA, per germline. The CDR3 nucleotides are TGTGCCAGCAGCGGCCGGAGTGGAGGATCTGGAAACACCATATATTTT. Protein sequence: CASSGRSGGSGNTIYF. The full variable domain, in which reference TRBV11-3 and TRBJ1-3 provide the parts outside the CDR3, is EAGVVQSPRYKIIEKKQPVAFWCNPISGHNTLYWYLQNLGQGPELLIRYENEEAVDDSQLPKDRFSAERLKGVDSTLKIQPAELGDSAVYLCASSGRSGGSGNTIYFGEGSWLTVV.

CDR3 in amino acids: CASTQDRATEAFF. CDR3 coding DNA: TGTGCCAGCACCCAAGACAGGGCTACTGAAGCTTTCTTT. The chain links TRBV28 to TRBJ1-1, with 7 bases fitting TRBD1. This CDR3 region has 13 residues. V trimming: 7 bases; J trimming: 5 bases; junction bases outside the gene matches: 7. CDR1 and CDR2 from the germline V gene are MDHEN and SYDVKM.

The genes are TRBV4-3 and TRBJ2-1, with a weak D call TRBD2 (6 bases). Trimming took off 5 bases at V and 4 bases at J, with 9 bases between the two ends. CDR1 and CDR2 from the germline V gene are LGHNA and YSLEER. The CDR3 sequence is 13 residues long. This CDR3 is CASSTREYNEQFF. DNA for the CDR3: TGCGCCAGCAGCACCCGGGAGTACAATGAGCAGTTCTTC.

The chain recombines TRBV6-5 with TRBJ2-2; maybe TRBD1 (6 bases). CDR3 size: 15 residues. V shed 7 bases and J shed 0 bases, with 12 bases lying between them. Germline loops: CDR1 MNHEY, CDR2 SVGAGI. CDR3 sequence: CASTSGAANTGELFF. CDR3 nucleotide sequence: TGTGCCAGCACTTCAGGGGCCGCGAACACCGGGGAGCTGTTTTTT.

V and J are TRBV24-1 and TRBJ1-1, with D possibly matching TRBD1 (5 bases). Germline-derived CDR1 and CDR2 are KGHDR and SFDVKD. V was trimmed by 4 bases and J by 5 bases, leaving 13 bases between them. The CDR3 runs to 14 residues. The CDR3 nucleotides are TGTGCCACCAGTGACCCCGGCGGGGGGACTGAAGCTTTCTTT. It specifies CATSDPGGGTEAFF.

The chain recombines TRBV7-2 with TRBJ2-1, with D tentatively TRBD2 (5 bases). The CDR3 consists of 12 residues. V was trimmed by 4 bases and J by 7 bases, leaving 8 bases between them. In germline, CDR1 is SGHTA, CDR2 FQGNSA. This chain's CDR3 is CASSSPGNEQFF. The DNA of the CDR3 is TGTGCCAGCAGCTCGCCGGGAAATGAGCAGTTCTTC.

The genes are TRBV6-4 and TRBJ2-1; TRBD1 is a possible D gene (6 bases). The CDR3 contains 13 residues. Germline V lookup: CDR1 MRHNA, CDR2 SNTAGT. V lost 3 bases and J lost 4, with 7 bases in between. The CDR3 bases are TGTGCCAGCAGTGAAGGGGGTTACAATGAGCAGTTCTTC. Protein product: CASSEGGYNEQFF.

The chain has TRBV15 and TRBJ2-3; possibly TRBD1 for D (6 bases). Germline CDR1 is LNHNV and CDR2 is YYDKDF (reference sequence). The CDR3 length is 16 residues. V was pared by 0 bases and J by 2 bases, with 12 bases between. The CDR3 bases are TGTGCCACCAGCAGAGATTTGCAGGGGATCACAGATACGCAGTATTTT. This sequence encodes CATSRDLQGITDTQYF. The entire variable domain, with the rest obtained from reference TRBV15 and TRBJ2-3, is as follows: DAMVIQNPRYQVTQFGKPVTLSCSQTLNHNVMYWYQQKSSQAPKLLFHYYDKDFNNEADTPDNFQSRRPNTSFCFLDIRSPGLGDTAMYLCATSRDLQGITDTQYFGPGTRLTVL.

The CDR3 reads CASSQGGQGGNEQFF. CDR3 DNA sequence: TGTGCCAGCAGCCAAGGGGGTCAGGGGGGCAATGAGCAGTTCTTC. The gene calls are TRBV3-1 (or the pseudogene TRBV3-2) and TRBJ2-1; tentative D call: TRBD1 (7 bases). CDR1 LGHDT and CDR2 YNNKEL come from the germline V gene (reference sequence). CDR3 length: 15 amino acids. V was pared by 1 base and J by 6 bases, with 13 bases between.

The chain uses TRBV10-3 and TRBJ2-5, with 7 nucleotides matching TRBD2. Unmatched junction bases numbered 10, after V lost 7 bases and J lost 5 bases. Germline loops: CDR1 ENHRY, CDR2 SYGVKD. The CDR3 has 14 residues. CDR3: CAIKGGPGGETQYF. In nucleotides, the CDR3 is TGTGCCATCAAAGGTGGCCCCGGGGGGGAGACCCAGTACTTC.

This chain connects TRBV10-3 to TRBJ2-2, with D maybe TRBD1 (6 bases). The CDR3 contains 14 residues. Germline V lookup: CDR1 ENHRY, CDR2 SYGVKD. V was trimmed by 10 bases and J by 2 bases, leaving 14 bases between them. The CDR3 nucleotides are TGTGCCACCATAAAGGACAGAAACACCGGGGAGCTGTTTTTT. Its protein product is CATIKDRNTGELFF.

The chain couples TRBV27 to TRBJ1-2; unclear D gene. The CDR3 consists of 14 residues. Germline CDR1 reads MNHEY; CDR2 reads SMNVEV (reference sequence). Trimming pared 7 bases from V and 0 bases from J, leaving 12 bases between. DNA of the CDR3: TGTGCCAGCAAGGCCTTGGGAGCTAACTATGGCTACACCTTC. Translated, it gives CASKALGANYGYTF.

This chain joins TRBV9 and TRBJ1-6; D is possibly TRBD1 (6 bases). Trimming shortened V by 0 bases and J by 9 bases, and 10 bases separated the two germline ends. CDR1 is SGDLS and CDR2 is YYNGEE in the germline V gene. The CDR3 consists of 14 residues. CDR3 in DNA: TGTGCCAGCAGCGTAGGGGGGCTAAGTTCACCCCTCCACTTT. It specifies CASSVGGLSSPLHF.

This chain links TRBV3-1 (or the pseudogene TRBV3-2) with TRBJ1-1; no firm D call. V was trimmed by 2 bases and J by 1 base, leaving 8 bases between them. The CDR3 contains 14 residues. Looked up from germline, CDR1 is LGHDT and CDR2 is YNNKEL (reference sequence). CDR3 in amino acids: CASSQWAPNTEAFF. Written as DNA, the CDR3 is TGTGCCAGCAGCCAATGGGCCCCGAACACTGAAGCTTTCTTT.